The rows below give T cell receptor beta chains drawn from one sample of a study of cytomegalovirus exposure and HLA in healthy donors. This table comes from immunoSEQ multiplex PCR, and its TCRdb copy is limited to in-frame clones, with some not included. The sample yields around 62,000 clones, 80% to 90% seen once. Sequencing used PBMCs. These receptors were obtained from a woman aged 25 to 39 in good health and CMV-seronegative. Each CDR3 is given with its conserved first and last residue. D genes are given only for firm matches. Size values are once, few and many counts, or a class for expanded clones, and some rows have none.

TRBV19,.,TRBJ1-1,.,TGTGCCAGTAAAAGGGCCGGGCAGGGGAACACTGAAGCTTTCTTT,CASKRAGQGNTEAFF
TRBV5-6,.,TRBJ1-2,.,TGTGCCAGCAGCTTTATTTCCGAGAGCCCTAACTATGGCTACACCTTC,CASSFISESPNYGYTF
TRBV19,.,TRBJ2-4,.,TGTGCCAGTAGGCCAGGCCTTGGATACTTC,CASRPGLGYF
TRBV5-1,.,TRBJ2-2,.,TGCGCCAGCAGCTTGTATTCAGGGATCGGGGAGCTGTTTTTT,CASSLYSGIGELFF
TRBV7-8,.,TRBJ1-2,TRBD1,TGTGCCAGCAGCTTACAGGGGGGCTATGGCTACACCTTC,CASSLQGGYGYTF
TRBV7-2,.,TRBJ2-3,.,TGTGCCAGCAGCTTAAATGCACCGGGGTCCACAGATACGCAGTATTTT,CASSLNAPGSTDTQYF
TRBV10-3,.,TRBJ1-4,TRBD1,TGTGCCATCAGTGAGCACGGACAGGGGGATGAAAAACTGTTTTTT,CAISEHGQGDEKLFF
TRBV2,.,TRBJ1-3,TRBD1,TGTGCCAGCAGCCTCGGGACAGACTCTGGAAACACCATATATTTT,CASSLGTDSGNTIYF
TRBV25-1,few,TRBJ2-7,TRBD1,TGTGCCAGCATTCAAACAGGGGGATCCTACGAGCAGTACTTC,CASIQTGGSYEQYF
TRBV9,.,TRBJ2-3,TRBD2,TGTGCCAGCAGCGTGACTAGCGGTATCACAGATACGCAGTATTTT,CASSVTSGITDTQYF
TRBV18,.,TRBJ1-3,TRBD1,TGTGCCAGCTCACACTCGGACAGGGTCACTGGAAACACCATATATTTT,CASSHSDRVTGNTIYF
TRBV19,.,TRBJ1-5,.,TGTGCCAGTAGTATAGGAGATAGCAATCAGCCCCAGCATTTT,CASSIGDSNQPQHF
TRBV5-8,.,TRBJ1-1,.,TGTGCCAGCAGCTTGTACGGGAGGTTGGACACTGAAGCTTTCTTT,CASSLYGRLDTEAFF
TRBV6-5,.,TRBJ1-2,TRBD1,TGTGCCAGCAGTTACACAGGGGACTATGGCTACACCTTC,CASSYTGDYGYTF
TRBV7-2,.,TRBJ2-3,.,TGTGCCAGCAGCTTAAGCTCCCCCACAGATACGCAGTATTTT,CASSLSSPTDTQYF
TRBV29-1,.,TRBJ1-6,TRBD1,TGCAGCGTGAAGACAGGGGATCTCTCACCCCTCCACTTT,CSVKTGDLSPLHF
TRBV5-6,.,TRBJ1-2,.,TGTGCCAGCAGCCCGAGGGTTGGGCCCCCCTATGGCTACACCTTC,CASSPRVGPPYGYTF
TRBV6-5,few,TRBJ2-1,TRBD2,TGTGCCAGCAGGAAATCGGGGGGGCACAATGAGCAGTTCTTC,CASRKSGGHNEQFF
TRBV19,.,TRBJ1-1,.,TGTGCCAGTAGTATGAGCACTGAAGCTTTCTTT,CASSMSTEAFF
TRBV4-3,.,TRBJ2-7,.,TGCGCCAGCAGCCATACCGGGACTGGACGTAGCGAGCAGTACTTC,CASSHTGTGRSEQYF
TRBV6-4,.,TRBJ2-6,TRBD1,TGTGCCAGCAGTCCTCAGGGGGCCAAATCTGGGGCCAACGTCCTGACTTTC,CASSPQGAKSGANVLTF
TRBV5-1,.,TRBJ1-1,TRBD1,TGCGCCAGCAGCCCCAACCCAAGACCTCCAGGACAGGGGGCTGTTGAAGCTTTCTTT,CASSPNPRPPGQGAVEAFF
TRBV2,.,TRBJ2-5,.,TGTGCCAGCAGTACCGACAGGTTTGCACAGTACTTC,CASSTDRFAQYF
TRBV27,.,TRBJ2-1,TRBD1,TGTGCCAGCAGTAAAAAGGCCGGGACAGTTTACAATGAGCAGTTCTTC,CASSKKAGTVYNEQFF
TRBV11-2,.,TRBJ1-6,.,TGTGCCAGCAGCTTCGGGGGGGGGCGCAATTCACCCCTCCACTTT,CASSFGGGRNSPLHF
TRBV6-1,.,TRBJ2-5,TRBD1,TGTGCCAGCAGGGGATCGACAGGGTACCAAGAGACCCAGTACTTC,CASRGSTGYQETQYF
TRBV7-2,few,TRBJ2-1,.,TGTGCCAGCAGCTTAGAATTAGGCGGGGGCCCAACCTACAATGAGCAGTTCTTC,CASSLELGGGPTYNEQFF
TRBV18,.,TRBJ2-3,.,TGTGCCAGCTCCCCTACCCCCGGGGGGCAAGATACGCAGTATTTT,CASSPTPGGQDTQYF
TRBV5-1,few,TRBJ2-3,.,TGCGCCAGCAGCTCAGGGTACCCCCCAGATACGCAGTATTTT,CASSSGYPPDTQYF
TRBV6-6,.,TRBJ2-7,TRBD1,TGTGCCAGCAGACAACAGGGGGCCTACGAGCAGTACTTC,CASRQQGAYEQYF
TRBV12-2,.,TRBJ2-7,.,TGTGCAAGTCGCTTAGCGGGTCCTCGGGTCGGAGCCTACGAGCAGTACTTC,CASRLAGPRVGAYEQYF
TRBV28,.,TRBJ1-6,.,TGTGCCAGCAGTTTGGCCGGACGGGAAAATTCACCCCTCCACTTT,CASSLAGRENSPLHF
TRBV6-4,.,TRBJ1-2,TRBD1,TGTGCCAGCAGTGACACCCCGACAGGGTTTGGAGGCTACACCTTC,CASSDTPTGFGGYTF
TRBV10-2,.,TRBJ2-5,.,TGCGCCAGCAGCCCCGTCGGCAGGGTGGAGACCCAGTACTTC,CASSPVGRVETQYF
TRBV6-6,once,TRBJ2-7,.,TGTGCCAGCAGTTCGTACCCCAGCTACGAGCAGTACTTC,CASSSYPSYEQYF
TRBV5-1,.,TRBJ2-3,.,TGCGCCAGCAGCTTGATCTCAGATACGCAGTATTTT,CASSLISDTQYF
TRBV7-9,.,TRBJ1-2,.,TGTGCCAGCAGCTCTAGACGGGGAGGCTACGCCTTC,CASSSRRGGYAF
TRBV30,.,TRBJ1-2,.,TGTGCCTGGAGTCATACAGCCAACTATGGCTACACCTTC,CAWSHTANYGYTF
TRBV4-3,.,TRBJ1-4,.,TGCGCCAGCAGCCAAGGGCTGATCGAGGCAACTAATGAAAAACTGTTTTTT,CASSQGLIEATNEKLFF
TRBV7-2,.,TRBJ1-2,.,TGTGCCAGCAGCTCCCAGGTGAACTATGGCTACACCTTC,CASSSQVNYGYTF
TRBV7-8,.,TRBJ2-1,TRBD1,TGTGCCAGCAGCTCCCTAGGGGGCCCAACCTACAATGAGCAGTTCTTC,CASSSLGGPTYNEQFF
TRBV7-9,.,TRBJ1-1,.,TGTGCCAGCAGCTTAAACAGCAACACTGAAGCTTTCTTT,CASSLNSNTEAFF
TRBV14,.,TRBJ1-1,TRBD1,TGTGCCAGCAGCCAAGGGGACAGGAGATACACTGAAGCTTTCTTT,CASSQGDRRYTEAFF
TRBV19,few,TRBJ1-5,TRBD1,TGTGCCAGTAGCATCACCGGGACAGCTTATCAGCCCCAGCATTTT,CASSITGTAYQPQHF
TRBV6-1,.,TRBJ1-5,.,TGTGCCAGCAGTCCCACAGGCCGGTGGCAGCCCCAGCATTTT,CASSPTGRWQPQHF
TRBV7-6,.,TRBJ2-1,.,TGTGCCAGCAGCTGGGCGGAGGCGGGGGCACACTCTATCTCCTACAATGAGCAGTTCTTC,CASSWAEAGAHSISYNEQFF
TRBV30,.,TRBJ2-3,TRBD2,TGTGCCTGGGGGACTAGCGGGGGCACAGATACGCAGTATTTT,CAWGTSGGTDTQYF
TRBV5-5,.,TRBJ1-5,.,TGTGCCAGCAGCTTAGACTTAACCTATCAGCCCCAGCATTTT,CASSLDLTYQPQHF
TRBV7-2,.,TRBJ2-1,.,TGTGCCAGCAGCTATCCCGGGATATACAATGAGCAGTTCTTC,CASSYPGIYNEQFF
TRBV29-1,few,TRBJ2-2,.,TGCAGCGTTGAACAGACGGGACTGAGCACCGGGGAGCTGTTTTTT,CSVEQTGLSTGELFF
TRBV6-1,few,TRBJ1-3,.,TGTGCCAGCAGTGAAATTCAGGGCTCTGGAAACACCATATATTTT,CASSEIQGSGNTIYF
TRBV9,.,TRBJ2-3,TRBD2,TGTGCCAGCAGCCAGAGCGGGGGGGCAGCCGATACGCAGTATTTT,CASSQSGGAADTQYF
TRBV7-2,once,TRBJ1-2,.,TGTGCCAGCAGCTTAGATGGGACACCAGACTATGGCTACACCTTC,CASSLDGTPDYGYTF
TRBV11-3,.,TRBJ2-1,TRBD2,TGTGCCAGCAGCTCCTTCGTAGGGCTAGCGGGGGGCCCCACGGGGGATGAGCAGTTCTTC,CASSSFVGLAGGPTGDEQFF
TRBV6-5,.,TRBJ2-5,.,TGTGCCAGCAGTTACGGAGAACAGGGAAGCGTGGAGACCCAGTACTTC,CASSYGEQGSVETQYF
TRBV6-6,.,TRBJ1-6,TRBD1,TGTGCCAGCGGAATTCGACAGGGGGCCTCCCTCCACTTT,CASGIRQGASLHF
TRBV5-1,.,TRBJ1-1,TRBD1,TGCGCCAGCAGTATAGGACAGGCGAACACTGAAGCTTTCTTT,CASSIGQANTEAFF